This TCR beta chain derives from a study of spatial heterogeneity in lung cancer. Background on the study: TCR and UMI combinations that were unique each appeared, on average, more than ten times in raw reads.

At least ten counts were recorded for this clonotype. Antigen unknown. Each TCR cDNA molecule bore a unique molecular identifier. TCRdb re-analysed the 5' RACE reads in MiXCR, keeping a single row per CDR3 protein. This sample has under 8,500 distinct CDR3 sequences, with about 9.3% found just once. Study findings and constraints: The study found that expanded intratumoral alpha and beta TCR counts tracked tumor mutation counts.

Time point of the sample: sample taken at primary tumor resection. Sequencing covered unsorted whole RNA taken from tumor, nontumor lung or frozen PBMC. The TCR sequence derives from a male donor with early-stage non-small cell lung cancer. Material: lung tumor tissue, obtained at surgery.

This CDR3 is CASRSWETQYF. Here the CDR3 DNA reads TGTGCCAGCAGGTCATGGGAGACCCAGTACTTC. The gene calls are TRBV2 and TRBJ2-5; D unclear. Trimming pared 6 bases from V and 5 bases from J, leaving 7 bases between. The CDR3 consists of 11 residues. The germline CDR1 and CDR2 sequences are SNHLY and FYNNEI. The whole variable domain, remainder taken from reference TRBV2 and TRBJ2-5, is EPEVTQTPSHQVTQMGQEVILRCVPISNHLYFYWYRQILGQKVEFLVSFYNNEISEKSEIFDDQFSVERPDGSNFTLKIRSTKLEDSAMYFCASRSWETQYFGPGTRLLVL.